Listed below are T cell receptor beta chains from one sample, sequenced in a study of OX40 agonist ivuxolimab in advanced cancers. Measured with immunoSEQ multiplex PCR; TCRdb has only the in-frame clones, and not every one. The sample lists about 18,000 clones, about nine tenths occurring once. This sample comprised CD4+ or CD8+ T cells sorted from blood, obtained in a trial of the OX40 agonist ivuxolimab. The receptors were gathered from an adult with an advanced solid tumor such as melanoma, head and neck, liver or kidney cancer. CDR3s include the opening cysteine and the closing phenylalanine or tryptophan. A D gene is named only where the DNA matches it firmly. Clone size is shown for a subset of rows, as once, few, many or a class of expanded clone.

V gene	clone size	D gene	J gene	CDR3 protein	CDR3 DNA
TRBV5-1	.	.	TRBJ2-1	CASSLGGIAEQFF	TGCGCCAGCAGCTTGGGCGGGATAGCTGAGCAGTTCTTC
TRBV7-9	few	TRBD1	TRBJ2-7	CASSLVGQTYEQYF	TGTGCCAGCAGCTTGGTGGGACAGACCTACGAGCAGTACTTC
TRBV11-2	.	.	TRBJ2-3	CASSSGPATDTQYF	TGTGCCAGCAGCAGCGGACCCGCCACAGATACGCAGTATTTT
TRBV18	.	.	TRBJ2-1	CASSRGTDNEQFF	TGTGCCAGCTCACGCGGGACCGACAATGAGCAGTTCTTC
TRBV19	.	.	TRBJ2-7	CASTTGTLGNYEQYF	TGTGCCAGTACCACCGGGACACTTGGAAACTACGAGCAGTACTTC
TRBV28	.	.	TRBJ2-1	CASTEDFSYNEQFF	TGTGCCAGCACGGAGGACTTCTCCTACAATGAGCAGTTCTTC
TRBV15	.	.	TRBJ1-5	CATSRDGGYNNQPQHF	TGTGCCACCAGCAGAGATGGGGGGTATAACAATCAGCCCCAGCATTTT
TRBV27	.	TRBD1	TRBJ1-2	CASSLSLGDRSYGYTF	TGTGCCAGCAGTTTATCGTTGGGGGACAGGAGCTATGGCTACACCTTC
TRBV27	.	.	TRBJ2-2	CASSFGTGELFF	TGTGCCAGCAGTTTCGGGACCGGGGAGCTGTTTTTT
TRBV4-1	.	.	TRBJ1-2	CASSREGRLNYGYTF	TGCGCCAGCAGCCGGGAGGGACGGCTTAACTATGGCTACACCTTC
TRBV7-7	.	.	TRBJ1-5	CASSLHPLDGNQPQHF	TGTGCTAGCAGCTTACACCCCCTGGATGGCAATCAGCCCCAGCATTTT
TRBV27	.	.	TRBJ2-5	CASSPIGQTQETQYF	TGTGCCAGCAGTCCGATCGGACAGACCCAAGAGACCCAGTACTTC
TRBV7-9	.	.	TRBJ2-7	CASSLGTNYEQYF	TGTGCCAGCAGCCTAGGGACAAACTACGAGCAGTACTTC
TRBV14	.	.	TRBJ2-7	CASSRDRFYEQYF	TGTGCCAGCAGTCGAGACAGGTTTTACGAGCAGTACTTC
TRBV29-1	.	.	TRBJ2-7	CSVVSWGLGEQYF	TGCAGCGTTGTTTCCTGGGGGTTGGGGGAGCAGTACTTC
TRBV27	.	TRBD2	TRBJ2-7	CASSFLAGEYEQYF	TGTGCCAGCAGTTTCCTAGCGGGAGAATACGAGCAGTACTTC
TRBV7-8	.	.	TRBJ2-2	CASSLSGTGELFF	TGTGCCAGCAGCTTATCAGGCACCGGGGAGCTGTTTTTT
TRBV5-1	once	.	TRBJ2-7	CASSLEGTGIYEQYF	TGCGCCAGCAGCTTGGAGGGTACAGGGATCTACGAGCAGTACTTC
TRBV5-1	.	.	TRBJ2-1	CASSFGTAYNEQFF	TGCGCCAGCAGCTTTGGGACGGCCTACAATGAGCAGTTCTTC
TRBV19	once	.	TRBJ2-1	CASSIWSEIEQFF	TGTGCCAGTAGTATCTGGTCGGAGATTGAGCAGTTCTTC
TRBV23-1	.	TRBD1	TRBJ2-2	CASSQSAGGSDSTGELFF	TGCGCCAGCAGTCAATCGGCAGGGGGCAGTGATAGCACCGGGGAGCTGTTTTTT
TRBV5-1	.	.	TRBJ2-1	CASSLTANYEQFF	TGCGCCAGCAGCTTGACCGCAAATTATGAGCAGTTCTTC
TRBV6-5	.	.	TRBJ1-5	CASSSGGPQHF	TGTGCCAGCAGTTCCGGGGGGCCCCAGCATTTT
TRBV4-3	few	.	TRBJ1-1	CASSQDARGFQNTEAFF	TGCGCCAGCAGCCAAGACGCAAGGGGCTTCCAGAACACTGAAGCTTTCTTT
TRBV29-1	once	.	TRBJ1-2	CSVDTGMGYGYTF	TGCAGCGTTGACACAGGGATGGGCTATGGCTACACCTTC
TRBV19	.	.	TRBJ1-5	CASSITAHEPQHF	TGTGCCAGTAGTATAACCGCCCACGAGCCCCAGCATTTT
TRBV6-5	.	.	TRBJ2-5	CASSYSKLQETQYF	TGTGCCAGCAGTTACTCGAAGCTGCAAGAGACCCAGTACTTC
TRBV9	.	.	TRBJ2-2	CASSQGANTGELFF	TGTGCCAGCAGCCAAGGGGCGAACACCGGGGAGCTGTTTTTT
TRBV7-9	.	.	TRBJ2-1	CASRDFRDEQFF	TGTGCCAGCCGGGACTTCAGGGATGAGCAGTTCTTC
TRBV27	.	.	TRBJ1-2	CASSNGALGGYTF	TGTGCCAGCAGTAACGGGGCCCTCGGGGGCTACACCTTC
TRBV9	.	.	TRBJ2-2	CASSVDNTGELFF	TGTGCCAGCAGCGTAGACAACACCGGGGAGCTGTTTTTT
TRBV5-6	.	TRBD1	TRBJ1-1	CASRETGLDTEAFF	TGTGCCAGCAGGGAGACAGGGTTGGACACTGAAGCTTTCTTT
TRBV28	.	.	TRBJ2-7	CASSPRDGIYEQYF	TGTGCCAGCAGTCCCCGGGACGGGATCTACGAGCAGTACTTC
TRBV4-1	once	.	TRBJ2-3	CASQGGVPRDTQYF	TGCGCCTCCCAAGGGGGGGTCCCCCGGGATACGCAGTATTTT
TRBV27	.	.	TRBJ2-7	CASRRPYSYEQYF	TGTGCCAGCAGAAGACCCTACTCCTACGAGCAGTACTTC
TRBV28	.	.	TRBJ1-6	CASRTAYNSPLHF	TGTGCCAGCAGGACAGCTTATAATTCACCCCTCCACTTT
TRBV5-1	.	TRBD2	TRBJ2-7	CASIGLGPSGTYEQYF	TGCGCCAGCATTGGGTTGGGCCCTAGCGGGACCTACGAGCAGTACTTC
TRBV21-1	.	.	TRBJ2-4	CASSETSGRHQNIQYF	TGTGCCAGCAGCGAGACTAGCGGGAGGCACCAAAACATTCAGTACTTC
TRBV4-3	.	TRBD2	TRBJ2-7	CASSQVAGGNSYEQYF	TGCGCCAGCAGCCAAGTAGCGGGGGGAAACTCCTACGAGCAGTACTTC
TRBV7-3	.	.	TRBJ2-7	CASSFGHQDNEQYF	TGTGCCAGCAGCTTTGGCCACCAGGATAATGAGCAGTACTTC
TRBV19	medium-sized	TRBD1	TRBJ1-1	CASSSSQGILDEAFF	TGTGCCAGTAGTTCGTCACAGGGGATTCTAGATGAAGCTTTCTTT
TRBV4-1	.	.	TRBJ2-7	CASSQDSGAPGTYEQYF	TGCGCCAGCAGCCAAGACTCGGGGGCGCCCGGTACTTACGAGCAGTACTTC
TRBV15	.	TRBD1	TRBJ1-2	CATSERAGGNYGYTF	TGTGCCACCAGCGAGCGGGCAGGGGGAAACTATGGCTACACCTTC
TRBV20-1	.	.	TRBJ1-2	CSAMDGYTF	TGCAGTGCTATGGACGGCTACACCTTC
TRBV2	.	.	TRBJ2-5	CASSPPGLADTETQYF	TGTGCCAGCAGTCCGCCGGGGCTAGCAGACACGGAGACCCAGTACTTC
TRBV7-9	.	.	TRBJ2-7	CASSPTQGLLEYEQYF	TGTGCCAGCAGCCCCACCCAGGGGCTCCTAGAGTACGAGCAGTACTTC
TRBV2	.	TRBD2	TRBJ2-1	CASSPGTVSGDIYNEQFF	TGTGCCAGCAGCCCAGGGACCGTTAGCGGGGATATTTACAATGAGCAGTTCTTC
TRBV20-1	few	.	TRBJ2-1	CSGAISNEQFF	TGCAGTGGTGCAATTTCCAATGAGCAGTTCTTC